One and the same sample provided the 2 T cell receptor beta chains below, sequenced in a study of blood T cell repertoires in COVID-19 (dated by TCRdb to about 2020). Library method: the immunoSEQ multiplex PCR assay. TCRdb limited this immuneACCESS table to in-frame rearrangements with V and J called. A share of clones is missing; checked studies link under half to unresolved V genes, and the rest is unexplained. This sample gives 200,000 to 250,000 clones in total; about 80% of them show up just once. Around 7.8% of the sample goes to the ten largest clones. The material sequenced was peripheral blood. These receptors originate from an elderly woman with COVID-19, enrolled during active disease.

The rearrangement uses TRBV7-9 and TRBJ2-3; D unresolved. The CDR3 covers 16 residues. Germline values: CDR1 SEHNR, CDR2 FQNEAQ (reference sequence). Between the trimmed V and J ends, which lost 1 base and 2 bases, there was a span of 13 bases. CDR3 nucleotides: TGTGCCAGCAGCTTAGTAGTGGCGCGGTTCACAGATACGCAGTATTTT. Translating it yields CASSLVVARFTDTQYF.

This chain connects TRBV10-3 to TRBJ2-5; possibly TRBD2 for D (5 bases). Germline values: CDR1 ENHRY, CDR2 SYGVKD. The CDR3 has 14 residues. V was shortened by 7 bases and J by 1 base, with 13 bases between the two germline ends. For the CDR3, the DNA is TGTGCCATCAATGGAGGTGCAGGCCAAGAGACCCAGTACTTC. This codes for CAINGGAGQETQYF.